Sequencing of this T cell receptor (beta chain) was carried out in a study of blood T cell repertoires in COVID-19. The ends lost 2 bases at V and 2 bases at J; junction bases unmatched: 9. The CDR3 loop spans 17 amino acids. The germline CDR1 and CDR2 sequences are SGHTA and FQGNSA. The data were produced by immunoSEQ multiplex PCR, yet TCRdb's version contains in-frame clones alone and is incomplete. The sample has about 220,000 clones, 70% to 90% seen once. This chain uses TRBV7-2 with TRBJ1-3; 7 bases map to TRBD1. Sequences were obtained from peripheral blood. The clonotype comes from a woman aged 70-85 years with COVID-19, enrolled during active disease. This CDR3 is CASSLFGRGFAGNTIYF. CDR3 in DNA: TGTGCCAGCAGCTTATTTGGCAGGGGGTTCGCTGGAAACACCATATATTTT.